The 13 T cell receptor beta chains listed next were all sequenced from one sample in a study of regulatory T cells in long-lasting Graves disease. Time point described: newly diagnosed GD, antithyroid drugs for less than 3 months. The TCR library was prepared using RNA isolated from PBMCs. Libraries of TCR beta came from iRepertoire HTBI primers plus Arm-PCR of CDR3 regions. TCRdb re-called the multiplex PCR reads through MiXCR, storing one row per CDR3 protein. The table includes roughly 520,000 distinct CDR3 sequences, around 12% detected once. The same specimen was also included in a second study, on T cells in Graves' hyperthyroidism and ophthalmopathy.

The sequences come from peripheral blood mononuclear cells (PBMCs), collected at new diagnosis, from a patient treated with antithyroid drugs. Receptors were obtained from a woman in her twenties or thirties with Graves disease.

V and J are TRBV2 and TRBJ2-7; the match to TRBD2 covers 7 bases. Germline V gives CDR1 SNHLY, CDR2 FYNNEI. The V gene end was trimmed by 4 bases and the J gene end by 1 base; junction bases not matched to a gene: 7. This CDR3 comprises 15 residues. Here the CDR3 reads CASSGGAGRSYEQYF. The DNA for the CDR3 is TGTGCCAGCAGTGGTGGAGCGGGAAGGTCCTACGAGCAGTACTTC.

This clonotype came up a few times. The rearrangement joins TRBV30 to TRBJ1-2, with a tentative D call TRBD1 (5 bases). In germline, CDR1 is GTSNPN, CDR2 SVGIG (reference sequence). The CDR3 covers 13 residues. V was cut by 8 bases and J by 4 bases, with 17 bases left in between. Written as DNA, the CDR3 is TGTGCCAAATCTCCAGGGTCGGGCTATGGCTACACCTTC. Amino acid sequence: CAKSPGSGYGYTF.

The chain combines TRBV28 with TRBJ1-1; D gene uncertain. There are 14 residues in the CDR3. Germline CDR1 MDHEN, CDR2 SYDVKM. The V gene lost 8 bases and the J gene lost 1 base, with 14 bases spanning the gap. Here the CDR3 DNA reads TGTGCCAGCCCTGGGAGGCACTCGAACACTGAAGCTTTCTTT. Translation: CASPGRHSNTEAFF.

V usage is TRBV2 and J usage is TRBJ2-5; 9 bases map to TRBD2. The germline V gene encodes CDR1 SNHLY and CDR2 FYNNEI. Losses at the gene ends were 3 bases for V and 2 bases for J; bases not matched to a gene: 10. The CDR3 contains 17 residues. The CDR3 DNA reads TGTGCCAGCAGTGAGGAGGCTAGCGGGACTCCGCAAGAGACCCAGTACTTC. This sequence encodes CASSEEASGTPQETQYF.

This clonotype was counted ten times or more. The chain recombines TRBV11-2 with TRBJ1-1; D possibly corresponds to TRBD1 (5 bases). V was cut by 5 bases and J by 1 base, with 11 bases left in between. Germline CDR1 is SGHAT and CDR2 is FQNNGV. The CDR3 contains 14 residues. CDR3 protein: CASSTRQSNTEAFF. CDR3 DNA sequence: TGTGCCAGCAGCACCCGACAGTCGAACACTGAAGCTTTCTTT.

This clonotype was seen more than once but under ten times. The chain links TRBV29-1 to TRBJ2-7; D unclear. V gave up 5 bases and J gave up 3 bases, with 8 bases separating them. Germline V gene data show CDR1 as SQVTM and CDR2 as ANQGSEA. The length of the CDR3 is 11 residues. CDR3 nucleotides: TGCAGCGTTAAGGGTGGCTACGAGCAGTACTTC. This sequence encodes CSVKGGYEQYF.

The rearrangement uses TRBV4-2 and TRBJ2-7, with 8 nucleotides matching TRBD1. The V and J ends lost 6 bases and 0 bases, in that order; junction bases with no gene match: 4. The length of the CDR3 is 14 residues. The germline V gene has CDR1 LGHNA and CDR2 YNFKEQ. Written as DNA, the CDR3 is TGTGCCAGCAGACCAGGGGGCGCCTCCTACGAGCAGTACTTC. This gives the protein CASRPGGASYEQYF.

Remarks on this clonotype: A single base separates this from a much larger clone, so it may be a read error. The chain has TRBV6-1 and TRBJ2-1; 9 nucleotides match TRBD2. Germline V CDR1 and CDR2: MNHNS, SASEGT. The CDR3 has 18 residues. Written as DNA, the CDR3 is TGTGCCAGCAGTGAGATGGCTCGTTGGCGGGAGGGCTACAATGAGCAGCTCTTC. Its protein is CASSEMARWREGYNEQLF.

This clonotype was recorded at least ten times. The CDR3 reads CASSGPKSRTGWETQYF. CDR3 nucleotides: TGTGCCAGTAGCGGCCCCAAATCCCGGACAGGGTGGGAGACCCAGTACTTC. This chain uses TRBV19 with TRBJ2-5, with 8 bases aligning to TRBD1. CDR3 length: 17 amino acids. Germline loops: CDR1 LNHDA, CDR2 SQIVND (reference sequence). With 6 bases clipped from V and 5 bases from J, the junction kept 17 bases outside the gene matches.

This clonotype was detected many times. This chain connects TRBV30 to TRBJ1-4; unclear D gene. The CDR3 contains 12 residues. Trimming pared 1 base from V and 10 bases from J, leaving 10 bases between. Germline V gene data show CDR1 as GTSNPN and CDR2 as SVGIG (reference sequence). The CDR3, as DNA: TGTGCCTGGAGTGCGACCCTGGGAAAACTGTTTTTT. Its protein is CAWSATLGKLFF.

This clonotype was seen ten or more times. This chain uses TRBV10-3 with TRBJ1-2; unclear D gene. Germline values: CDR1 ENHRY, CDR2 SYGVKD. Trimming left V 2 bases short and J 7 bases short, with 8 bases between. The CDR3 runs 12 residues. Here the CDR3 DNA reads TGTGCCATCAGTGAGCGGCAGTCTGGCTACACCTTC. It specifies CAISERQSGYTF.

There are many counts of this clonotype. The chain is built from TRBV28 and TRBJ1-3; no definite D call. In germline, CDR1 is MDHEN, CDR2 SYDVKM. Trimming removed 4 bases at V and 4 bases at J, with 14 bases between. There are 15 residues in the CDR3. The CDR3, as DNA: TGTGCCAGCAGTTCCTACTTGGGAGCAGGAAACACCATATATTTT. Its translation is CASSSYLGAGNTIYF. Using reference TRBV28 and TRBJ1-3 for the parts outside the CDR3, the full variable domain is DVKVTQSSRYLVKRTGEKVFLECVQDMDHENMFWYRQDPGLGLRLIYFSYDVKMKEKGDIPEGYSVSREKKERFSLILESASTNQTSMYLCASSSYLGAGNTIYFGEGSWLTVV.

This clonotype was detected only a few times. Just one base apart from a much larger clone, this may be a read error. The chain combines TRBV6-1 with TRBJ2-7; 10 bases align to TRBD2. Per the germline V gene, CDR1 is MNHNS and CDR2 is SASEGT. This CDR3 has 16 amino acids. The junction had 18 bases not matched to a gene; V was cut back by 11 bases and J by 5 bases. In DNA, the CDR3 is TGTGCCGGCAAGAAACTAGCGGGGATAAATTTGGACGAGCAGTACTTC. Protein sequence: CAGKKLAGINLDEQYF.